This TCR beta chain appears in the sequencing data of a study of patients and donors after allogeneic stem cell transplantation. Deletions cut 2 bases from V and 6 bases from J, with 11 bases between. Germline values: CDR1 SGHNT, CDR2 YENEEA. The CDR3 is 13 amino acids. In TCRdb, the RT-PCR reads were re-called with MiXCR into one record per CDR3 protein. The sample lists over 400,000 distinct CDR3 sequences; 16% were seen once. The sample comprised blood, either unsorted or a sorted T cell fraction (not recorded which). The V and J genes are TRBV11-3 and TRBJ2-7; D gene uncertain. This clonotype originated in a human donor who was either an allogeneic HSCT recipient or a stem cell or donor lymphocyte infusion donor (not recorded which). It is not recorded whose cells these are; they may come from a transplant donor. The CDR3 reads CASSLNPRIEQYF. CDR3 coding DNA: TGTGCCAGCAGCTTAAACCCCCGCATCGAGCAGTACTTC.